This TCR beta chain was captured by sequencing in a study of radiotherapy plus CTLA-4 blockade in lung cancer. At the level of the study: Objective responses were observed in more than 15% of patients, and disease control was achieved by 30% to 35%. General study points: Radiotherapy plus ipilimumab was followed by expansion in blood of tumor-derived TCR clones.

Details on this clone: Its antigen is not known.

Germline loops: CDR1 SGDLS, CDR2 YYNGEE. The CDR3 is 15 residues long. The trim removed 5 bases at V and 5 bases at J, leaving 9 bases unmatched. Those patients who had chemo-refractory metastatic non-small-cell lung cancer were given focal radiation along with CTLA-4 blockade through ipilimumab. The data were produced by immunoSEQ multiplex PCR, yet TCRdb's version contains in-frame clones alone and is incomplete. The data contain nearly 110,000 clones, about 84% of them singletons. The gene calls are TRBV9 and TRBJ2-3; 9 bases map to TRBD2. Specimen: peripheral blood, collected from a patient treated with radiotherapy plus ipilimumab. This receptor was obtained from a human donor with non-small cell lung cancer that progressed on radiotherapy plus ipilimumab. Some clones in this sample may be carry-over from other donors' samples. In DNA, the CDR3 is TGTGCCAGCAGTGTAATAGCGGGGGCCATAGATACGCAGTATTTT. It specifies CASSVIAGAIDTQYF. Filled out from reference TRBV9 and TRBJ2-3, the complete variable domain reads DSGVTQTPKHLITATGQRVTLRCSPRSGDLSVYWYQQSLDQGLQFLIQYYNGEERAKGNILERFSAQQFPDLHSELNLSSLELGDSALYFCASSVIAGAIDTQYFGPGTRLTVL.